A selection of T cell receptor beta chains follows, all from one sample in a study of blood T cell repertoires in COVID-19. The repertoire was sequenced with immunoSEQ multiplex PCR; TCRdb's copy has only in-frame clones and lacks some. Here the sample spans roughly 57,000 clones, around 87% being singletons. Sequenced input: peripheral blood. These TCRs come from a man aged 55 to 70 with active or convalescent COVID-19. Both conserved end residues are part of each CDR3. The D gene is left open where the match is weak. Clone size is given for some rows only: seen once, a few or many times, or a class if the clone is expanded.

D: -; size: -; V: TRBV7-6; J: TRBJ2-2; DNA: TGTGCCAGCAGCCCCAACGGGGGGCTAAGAACCGGGGAGCTGTTTTTT; CDR3: CASSPNGGLRTGELFF
D: -; size: -; V: TRBV9; J: TRBJ1-4; DNA: TGTGCCAGCAGCGTAGGTGTGACAGGAACTAATGAAAAACTGTTTTTT; CDR3: CASSVGVTGTNEKLFF
D: -; size: -; V: TRBV27; J: TRBJ2-1; DNA: TGTGCCAGCAGTTCTTCCGGGACTCCGGTAACGTTCTTC; CDR3: CASSSSGTPVTFF
D: -; size: -; V: TRBV2; J: TRBJ1-3; DNA: TGTGCCAGCAAGACCAGGGCCTACTCTGGAAACACCATATATTTT; CDR3: CASKTRAYSGNTIYF
D: -; size: once; V: TRBV6-5; J: TRBJ2-2; DNA: TGTGCCAGCAGCCGACGGCAGGGGAGCACCGGGGAGCTGTTTTTT; CDR3: CASSRRQGSTGELFF
D: -; size: -; V: TRBV7-6; J: TRBJ1-5; DNA: TGTGCCAGCAGCTTAGGGAGGGGAGTTAATCAGCCCCAGCATTTT; CDR3: CASSLGRGVNQPQHF
D: -; size: -; V: TRBV5-1; J: TRBJ1-2; DNA: TGCGCCAGCAGCTTGGAGAGGGCAAACTATGGCTACACCTTC; CDR3: CASSLERANYGYTF
D: -; size: once; V: TRBV5-5; J: TRBJ1-2; DNA: TGTGCCAGCAGCTTGTTTTTAGGGGCGGTAGGCTATGGCTACACCTTC; CDR3: CASSLFLGAVGYGYTF
D: TRBD1; size: -; V: TRBV3-1/TRBV3-2; J: TRBJ2-4; DNA: TGTGCCAGCAGCCCGAGGGACAGGGCCAAAAACATTCAGTACTTC; CDR3: CASSPRDRAKNIQYF
D: TRBD1; size: -; V: TRBV28; J: TRBJ1-2; DNA: TGTGCCAGCAGTTTTCCTCGCCCCGGGACAGGGAACTATGGCTACACCTTC; CDR3: CASSFPRPGTGNYGYTF
D: -; size: -; V: TRBV2; J: TRBJ1-5; DNA: TGTGCCAGCAGTGAGTTCCGGAATCAGCCCCAGCATTTT; CDR3: CASSEFRNQPQHF
D: TRBD2; size: -; V: TRBV6-4; J: TRBJ2-3; DNA: TGTGCCAGCAGTGCCAAAGGACTAGCGGGGGGCCGTTTCACAGATACGCAGTATTTT; CDR3: CASSAKGLAGGRFTDTQYF
D: -; size: -; V: TRBV11-2; J: TRBJ1-3; DNA: TGTGCCAGCAGCTTAAATAGGCAGGGAGGAAACACCATATATTTT; CDR3: CASSLNRQGGNTIYF
D: TRBD1; size: -; V: TRBV6-5; J: TRBJ1-2; DNA: TGTGCCAGCAGCGGGACAGGGCGGTTTGGCTACACCTTC; CDR3: CASSGTGRFGYTF
D: TRBD1; size: -; V: TRBV18; J: TRBJ2-3; DNA: TGTGCCAGCTCAGCCAGACAGGGAGTAGCAGATACGCAGTATTTT; CDR3: CASSARQGVADTQYF
D: -; size: -; V: TRBV5-4; J: TRBJ2-7; DNA: TGTGCCAGCAGCTTGTTCGGGGGAAGCGAGCAGTACTTC; CDR3: CASSLFGGSEQYF
D: -; size: -; V: TRBV5-1; J: TRBJ1-1; DNA: TGCGCCAGCATCGAGGAGGGAGCTCCTAGGTTT; CDR3: CASIEEGAPRF
D: TRBD2; size: once; V: TRBV4-1; J: TRBJ2-1; DNA: TGCGCCAGCAGAGGGCGGGAGCACAATGAGCAGTTCTTC; CDR3: CASRGREHNEQFF
D: -; size: -; V: TRBV7-6; J: TRBJ2-5; DNA: TGTGCCAGCAGCTTAGCTAGTTGGGAGACCCAGTACTTC; CDR3: CASSLASWETQYF
D: -; size: -; V: TRBV2; J: TRBJ1-4; DNA: TGTGCCAGTCAAAGGCCACCCCGGGGGGCAGGTGAAAAACTGTTTTTT; CDR3: CASQRPPRGAGEKLFF
D: TRBD1; size: once; V: TRBV4-2; J: TRBJ1-2; DNA: TGTGCCAGCAGCCAAGGGGCAGGGGGATTAGGTGATGGCTACACCTTC; CDR3: CASSQGAGGLGDGYTF
D: TRBD2; size: -; V: TRBV11-3; J: TRBJ2-5; DNA: TGTGCCAGCAGCCCCGGGACTAGCGGATCTCATGAGGGGGAGACCCAGTACTTC; CDR3: CASSPGTSGSHEGETQYF
D: -; size: -; V: TRBV6-5; J: TRBJ1-3; DNA: TGTGCCAGCAGTTACACGAGGAGGGCTGGAAACACCATATATTTT; CDR3: CASSYTRRAGNTIYF
D: -; size: -; V: TRBV27; J: TRBJ2-7; DNA: TGTGCCAGCAGTCCGGGGAACAGGGTTAGGAACGAGCAGTACTTC; CDR3: CASSPGNRVRNEQYF
D: -; size: -; V: TRBV7-2; J: TRBJ1-1; DNA: TGTGCCAGCAGCCCCAACATAATACAGGGAACTGAAGCTTTCTTT; CDR3: CASSPNIIQGTEAFF
D: -; size: once; V: TRBV5-8; J: TRBJ1-2; DNA: TGTGCCAGCAGCTTGGGAGCAATCTATGGCTACACCTTC; CDR3: CASSLGAIYGYTF
D: TRBD1; size: -; V: TRBV27; J: TRBJ1-2; DNA: TGTGCCAGCAGTTTTGGGACAGGGTCAAGGGGTGGCTACACCTTC; CDR3: CASSFGTGSRGGYTF
D: -; size: -; V: TRBV5-1; J: TRBJ1-1; DNA: TGCGCCAGCAGCCCCTACGCGGGTGCCCCGAACACTGAAGCTTTCTTT; CDR3: CASSPYAGAPNTEAFF
D: -; size: -; V: TRBV18; J: TRBJ1-1; DNA: TGTGCCAGCTCACCTAATTACGGGGGGAACACTGAAGCTTTCTTT; CDR3: CASSPNYGGNTEAFF
D: -; size: -; V: TRBV5-4; J: TRBJ1-6; DNA: TGTGCCAGCAGCCCCGGACAGTATAATTCACCCCTCCACTTT; CDR3: CASSPGQYNSPLHF
D: -; size: few; V: TRBV19; J: TRBJ1-5; DNA: TGTGCCAGTAGCCAGGGCTGGGGCAATCAGCCCCAGCATTTT; CDR3: CASSQGWGNQPQHF
D: -; size: -; V: TRBV3-1/TRBV3-2; J: TRBJ1-1; DNA: TGTGCCAGCAGCCGTTTCATGAACACTGAAGCTTTCTTT; CDR3: CASSRFMNTEAFF
D: -; size: -; V: TRBV5-6; J: TRBJ2-2; DNA: TGTGCCAGCAGCTTGGACAGAAACACCGGGGAGCTGTTTTTT; CDR3: CASSLDRNTGELFF
D: TRBD2; size: -; V: TRBV5-4; J: TRBJ2-7; DNA: TGTGCCAGCAGCTTGGGCGGGAGAGGTTTTTACGAGCAGTACTTC; CDR3: CASSLGGRGFYEQYF
D: -; size: -; V: TRBV6-2/TRBV6-3; J: TRBJ1-2; DNA: TGTGCCAGCAGGTACGGACAGAACTATGGCTACACCTTC; CDR3: CASRYGQNYGYTF
D: TRBD2; size: few; V: TRBV6-4; J: TRBJ2-1; DNA: TGTGCCAGCAGTAAGGCGGGAGAACCCTACAATGAGCAGTTCTTC; CDR3: CASSKAGEPYNEQFF
D: TRBD1; size: -; V: TRBV6-1; J: TRBJ1-3; DNA: TGTGCCAGCAGTGAGACAGGGCGCGGAAACACCATATATTTT; CDR3: CASSETGRGNTIYF
D: TRBD2; size: -; V: TRBV6-5; J: TRBJ2-5; DNA: TGTGCCAGCAGCCACGGGGGAGGGAAAGAGACCCAGTACTTC; CDR3: CASSHGGGKETQYF
D: -; size: -; V: TRBV7-2; J: TRBJ1-6; DNA: TGTGCCAGCAGCTTAGGTTTCCAATCACCCCTCCACTTT; CDR3: CASSLGFQSPLHF
D: -; size: -; V: TRBV4-1; J: TRBJ2-7; DNA: TGCGCCAGCAGCCCCGGGACTTACTACGAGCAGTACTTC; CDR3: CASSPGTYYEQYF
D: TRBD1; size: few; V: TRBV27; J: TRBJ1-2; DNA: TGTGCCAGCAGTTATTCCGGGACAGGGGGATATGGCTACACCTTC; CDR3: CASSYSGTGGYGYTF
D: -; size: -; V: TRBV27; J: TRBJ1-5; DNA: TGTGCCAGCAGTTTATCCCGCGGTAACCAGCCCCAGCATTTT; CDR3: CASSLSRGNQPQHF
D: -; size: -; V: TRBV9; J: TRBJ2-1; DNA: TGTGCCAGCAGCGTATACGGGAGCAGCTCCTACAATGAGCAGTTCTTC; CDR3: CASSVYGSSSYNEQFF
D: -; size: -; V: TRBV3-1/TRBV3-2; J: TRBJ1-2; DNA: TGTGCCAGCAGCCAAGATCGAGAAATTCACTATGGCTACACCTTC; CDR3: CASSQDREIHYGYTF
D: -; size: -; V: TRBV15; J: TRBJ2-3; DNA: TGTGCCACCCGGAGGGGCACAGATACGCAGTATTTT; CDR3: CATRRGTDTQYF
D: -; size: -; V: TRBV27; J: TRBJ2-5; DNA: TGTGCCAGCAGTTTAGTGTATCAGGGAATGGAGACCCAGTACTTC; CDR3: CASSLVYQGMETQYF
D: TRBD1; size: -; V: TRBV7-9; J: TRBJ2-7; DNA: TGTGCCAGCAGATGGACAGGGTTGGGCGAGCAGTACTTC; CDR3: CASRWTGLGEQYF
D: -; size: -; V: TRBV27; J: TRBJ2-1; DNA: TGTGCCAGCAGTAACAGAGGGTCAAATGAGCAGTTCTTC; CDR3: CASSNRGSNEQFF
D: TRBD1; size: -; V: TRBV18; J: TRBJ1-3; DNA: TGTGCCAGCTCACCACTCGGACAGGGCGCTGGAAACACCATATATTTT; CDR3: CASSPLGQGAGNTIYF
D: -; size: -; V: TRBV4-2; J: TRBJ1-1; DNA: TGTGCCAGCAGCCAGGGCAGCCTGAACACTGAAGCTTTCTTT; CDR3: CASSQGSLNTEAFF
D: -; size: -; V: TRBV5-3; J: TRBJ1-5; DNA: TGTGCCAGAAGCTTGGCAGGGGAAAGTGGGGGCAATCAGCCCCAGCATTTT; CDR3: CARSLAGESGGNQPQHF